These 2 T cell receptor beta chains share one sample of origin, sequenced in a study of cytomegalovirus exposure and HLA in healthy donors. The PCR employed 60 Vbeta primers together with 13 Jbeta primers. Some clones are missing from TCRdb's copy, which holds only in-frame ones; the method was immunoSEQ multiplex PCR. The sample features some 76,000 clones, with about 2.4% in its top ten. The source material was PBMCs. The receptors originated from a female donor in good health and CMV-seropositive.

This chain joins TRBV15 and TRBJ2-5; no firm D call. CDR1 is LNHNV and CDR2 is YYDKDF in the germline V gene (reference sequence). The CDR3 runs 15 residues. The ends were cut back, 0 bases at V and 0 bases at J, with 8 bases in the middle. The CDR3 spells CATSRDRGNQETQYF. The DNA of the CDR3 is TGTGCCACCAGCAGAGACCGAGGAAACCAAGAGACCCAGTACTTC.

The V call is TRBV5-3, the J call TRBJ1-4; 12 bases are a match to TRBD1. Being an ORF, TRBV5-3 has a function that is uncertain. Losses at the gene ends were 10 bases for V and 9 bases for J; bases not matched to a gene: 16. The length of the CDR3 is 16 residues. The CDR3 DNA reads as TGTGCCGTCGACCGGGACAGGGGGCCCTATCTACAAAAACTGTTTTTT. Encoded protein: CAVDRDRGPYLQKLFF.